The rows below give T cell receptor beta chains drawn from one sample of a study of HIV-infected patients and healthy controls. TCRdb re-called the 5' RACE reads with MiXCR, one entry per CDR3 protein. This table holds approximately 7,600 distinct CDR3 sequences, more than 8.5% found once. The sample was blood, taken before antiretroviral therapy. The source of these receptors is an adult with HIV infection. The CDR3 runs from the conserved cysteine through the conserved F or W. D genes are given only for firm matches. Expanded clones get a size class; other rows say once, few or many, or leave the size out.

>TRBV7-3|TRBJ2-3|13|NA|many
CASSSGNTDTQYF
TGTGCCAGCAGTTCCGGGAACACAGATACGCAGTATTTT
>TRBV6-2/TRBV6-3|TRBJ1-5|15|NA|many
CASGIDILSNQPQHF
TGTGCCAGCGGAATCGACATCCTTAGCAATCAGCCCCAGCATTTT
>TRBV10-2|TRBJ1-3|14|NA|many
CASSERHAGNTIYF
TGCGCCAGCAGTGAGAGACATGCCGGAAACACCATATATTTT
>TRBV29-1|TRBJ2-1|15|NA|many
CSVEDLEDQNNEQFF
TGCAGCGTTGAAGATTTGGAAGATCAAAACAATGAGCAGTTCTTC
>TRBV7-9|TRBJ2-2|16|NA|medium-sized
CASSLVWTANTGELFF
TGTGCCAGCAGCTTAGTGTGGACAGCGAACACCGGGGAGCTGTTTTTT
>TRBV7-2|TRBJ1-5|15|TRBD1|NA
CASSSDTGVVQPQHF
TGTGCCAGCAGCTCCGATACAGGGGTGGTCCAGCCCCAGCATTTT
>TRBV4-1|TRBJ2-2|17|TRBD1|medium-sized
CASSQRGTGGDTGELFF
TGCGCCAGCAGCCAGAGGGGGACAGGGGGAGACACCGGGGAGCTGTTTTTT
>TRBV3-1|TRBJ2-7|16|TRBD2|many
CASSQETSGRNYEQYF
TGTGCCAGCAGCCAAGAGACTAGCGGGAGGAATTACGAGCAGTACTTC
>TRBV7-3|TRBJ1-1|13|NA|many
CASSFFRDTEAFF
TGTGCCAGCAGCTTTTTTCGTGACACTGAAGCTTTCTTT
>TRBV7-9|TRBJ2-7|15|TRBD2|few
CASSWGGRASYEQYF
TGTGCCAGCAGCTGGGGCGGGAGGGCCTCCTACGAGCAGTACTTC